The 26 T cell receptor beta chains listed next were all sequenced from one sample in a study of regulatory T cells in long-lasting Graves disease. Time point noted: newly diagnosed GD, antithyroid drugs for less than 3 months. After RNA was extracted from PBMCs, the TCR library was made from it. To make TCR beta libraries, researchers used iRepertoire HTBI primers and Arm-PCR of CDR3 regions. Each CDR3 protein is one row after TCRdb ran MiXCR on the multiplex PCR reads. The data show 400,000 to 450,000 distinct CDR3 sequences, with around 15% seen just once and over 8.5% held by the top ten. This sample was shared with a second study, whose subject was T cells in Graves' hyperthyroidism and ophthalmopathy.

The starting material was peripheral blood mononuclear cells (PBMCs), obtained at new diagnosis, from a patient treated with antithyroid drugs. These receptor sequences come from a woman aged 30 to 39 with Graves disease.

This clonotype was found many times. This chain uses TRBV3-1 with TRBJ2-7; 8 nucleotides match TRBD1. The CDR3 is 16 amino acids. Germline V gene sequence: CDR1 LGHDT, CDR2 YNNKEL (reference sequence). Trimming removed 4 bases from V and 0 bases from J; junction bases left unmatched: 8. The CDR3: CASSPNGQGGSYEQYF. The DNA of the CDR3 is TGTGCCAGCAGCCCTAATGGACAGGGAGGCTCCTACGAGCAGTACTTC.

In its sample, this clonotype was seen many times. The chain couples TRBV24-1 to TRBJ1-5, with D perhaps TRBD1 (5 bases). This CDR3 spans 16 amino acids. Germline V gives CDR1 KGHDR, CDR2 SFDVKD. Trimming took 3 bases from V and 2 from J, leaving 13 bases between them. CDR3 amino acids: CATSDPGSGGNQPQHF. The CDR3 DNA follows: TGTGCCACCAGTGATCCAGGGTCGGGTGGCAATCAGCCCCAGCATTTT.

This clonotype has only a few counts. The rearrangement links TRBV6-1 to TRBJ2-7, with unresolved D. V was cut by 2 bases and J by 6 bases, with 8 bases left in between. Germline V gives CDR1 MNHNS, CDR2 SASEGT. The CDR3 is 12 amino acids. The CDR3 reads CASSEQVREQYF. For the CDR3, the DNA is TGTGCCAGCAGTGAACAGGTCCGCGAGCAGTACTTC.

This clonotype has more than one count but fewer than ten. A much larger clone is a single base away; this may be a read error. Lacking the conserved final phenylalanine or tryptophan, this CDR3 likely reflects a read error. The rearrangement uses TRBV28 and TRBJ2-1; the match to TRBD2 covers 7 bases. The CDR3 has 18 residues. CDR1 and CDR2 (germline): MDHEN, SYDVKM. Trimming took 0 bases from V and 0 from J; bases not matched to a gene: 8. The CDR3 loop reads CASSLCPLALSSYNEQFS. The CDR3 DNA reads as TGTGCCAGCAGTTTATGTCCACTAGCGCTGAGCTCCTACAATGAGCAGTTCTCC.

This clonotype was recorded at least ten times. The V call is TRBV6-1, the J call TRBJ2-3; 8 bases fit TRBD2. With V trimmed by 5 bases and J by 6 bases, 10 bases remained unmatched. CDR1 is MNHNS, CDR2 SASEGT, per germline. CDR3 length: 15 amino acids. Here the CDR3 reads CASSPAGGAGDTQYF. The CDR3 DNA is TGTGCCAGCAGTCCCGCCGGGGGGGCAGGCGATACGCAGTATTTT.

This clonotype was found a few times. The chain is built from TRBV10-3 and TRBJ2-7; tentatively, D is TRBD1 (5 bases). Germline V CDR1 and CDR2: ENHRY, SYGVKD. Trimming stripped 7 bases from V and 7 bases from J, with 11 bases between. The CDR3 totals 11 residues. CDR3 in amino acids: CAIMGSGEQYF. The CDR3 region has the DNA TGTGCCATCATGGGGTCAGGGGAGCAGTACTTC.

This clonotype was recorded at least ten times. V is TRBV18 and J is TRBJ1-4, with no clear D. Germline V gene sequence: CDR1 KGHSH, CDR2 LQKENI. V was cut by 6 bases and J by 5 bases, with 16 bases left in between. CDR3 length: 15 amino acids. The CDR3 loop reads CASSPAGGRNEKLFF. The CDR3 DNA sequence: TGTGCCAGCTCGCCTGCAGGAGGGAGGAATGAAAAACTGTTTTTT. The full variable domain, with the rest looked up from reference TRBV18 and TRBJ1-4, is NAGVMQNPRHLVRRRGQEARLRCSPMKGHSHVYWYRQLPEEGLKFMVYLQKENIIDESGMPKERFSAEFPKEGPSILRIQQVVRGDSAAYFCASSPAGGRNEKLFFGSGTQLSVL.

This clonotype has at least ten counts. V and J are TRBV11-2 and TRBJ2-1; TRBD2 matches 7 bases. V lost 5 bases, J lost 3 bases, and 10 bases stayed unmatched. This CDR3 has 16 residues. Germline V lookup: CDR1 SGHAT, CDR2 FQNNGV. The CDR3 bases are TGTGCCAGCAGCCCGCGGACTAGACAAATCTACAATGAGCAGTTCTTC. Amino acids: CASSPRTRQIYNEQFF.

This sequence joins TRBV13 and TRBJ2-7; TRBD1 is a possible D gene (5 bases). The CDR3 is made up of 15 amino acids. V was shortened by 3 bases and J by 4 bases, with 16 bases between the two germline ends. Germline loops: CDR1 PRHDT, CDR2 FYEKMQ (reference sequence). The CDR3 nucleotides are TGTGCCAGCAGCTTGTTAACAGGTCCGAATTACGAGCAGTACTTC. As protein: CASSLLTGPNYEQYF.

This clonotype has ten or more counts. V is TRBV7-3 and J is TRBJ2-5, with D unclear. The CDR3 has 13 amino acids. In germline, CDR1 is SGHTA, CDR2 FQGTGA. V shed 0 bases and J shed 3 bases, with 5 bases lying between them. The chain's CDR3 is CASSLTVKETQYF. The CDR3 DNA follows: TGTGCCAGCAGCTTAACAGTAAAAGAGACCCAGTACTTC.

This clonotype was recorded many times. The genes are TRBV24-1 and TRBJ1-5; 9 bases are a match to TRBD1. The CDR3 consists of 18 residues. In germline, CDR1 is KGHDR, CDR2 SFDVKD. V was pared by 3 bases and J by 0 bases, with 8 bases of the junction left unmatched. The CDR3 here is CATSDGTGYYSSNQPQHF. The CDR3 nucleotides are TGTGCCACCAGTGATGGGACAGGGTATTATAGTAGCAATCAGCCCCAGCATTTT.

This clonotype was seen only once. The chain employs TRBV10-1 and TRBJ2-2; no clear D. Germline-derived CDR1 and CDR2 are WNHNN and SYGVQD (reference sequence). CDR3 length: 14 residues. V was shortened by 2 bases and J by 0 bases, with 4 bases between the two germline ends. The CDR3 reads CASSEVTNTGELFF. CDR3 nucleotides: TGCGCCAGCAGTGAGGTGACGAACACCGGGGAGCTGTTTTTT.

This clonotype was detected many times. J is TRBJ2-7 and V is TRBV6-1; D could derive from TRBD1 or TRBD2 (6 bases each). The CDR3 has 14 amino acids. V was pared by 5 bases and J by 9 bases, with 20 bases between. CDR1 is MNHNS and CDR2 is SASEGT in the germline V gene. The CDR3 DNA reads TGTGCCAGCAGTCGGGGGACACCAGGTCAGGGGCAGTACTTC. It encodes CASSRGTPGQGQYF.

This sequence joins TRBV6-5 and TRBJ2-7; the D gene is possibly TRBD1 (7 bases). Between the trimmed V and J ends, which lost 0 bases and 2 bases, there was a span of 11 bases. The CDR3 is made up of 15 amino acids. The germline CDR1 and CDR2 sequences are MNHEY and SVGAGI. As DNA, the CDR3 is TGTGCCAGCAGTTACTCGGACAGGACTACCTACGAGCAGTACTTC. Residues: CASSYSDRTTYEQYF.

This clonotype showed up just a few times. The chain couples TRBV12-3 or TRBV12-4 to TRBJ1-2, with D possibly matching TRBD1 (5 bases). V was trimmed by 7 bases and J by 2 bases, leaving 17 bases between them. There are 15 residues in the CDR3. The CDR3 loop is CASTDWAGQNYGYTF. In nucleotides, the CDR3 is TGTGCCAGCACTGATTGGGCAGGACAAAACTATGGCTACACCTTC.

This clonotype was detected only a few times. This chain uses TRBV7-6 with TRBJ2-7, with TRBD2 identical over 10 bases. CDR1 and CDR2 (germline): SGHVS, FNYEAQ. This CDR3 is 19 amino acids long. V lost 5 bases, J lost 3 bases, and 19 bases stayed unmatched. CDR3 bases: TGTGCCAGCAGCCCGAATTCGGGCCTAGCGGGAGTTTTGTACTACGAGCAGTACTTC. Translating gives CASSPNSGLAGVLYYEQYF.

This chain uses TRBV7-2 with TRBJ2-7, with D perhaps TRBD1 (6 bases). Trimming took off 5 bases at V and 2 bases at J, with 16 bases between the two ends. This CDR3 is built from 15 residues. Germline assignment: CDR1 SGHTA and CDR2 FQGNSA. The CDR3 region is CASSPGQFLTYEQYF. DNA of the CDR3: TGTGCCAGCAGCCCAGGACAGTTTCTAACCTACGAGCAGTACTTC.

This clonotype has a handful of counts. The chain employs TRBV10-3 and TRBJ1-4; D call uncertain. V gave up 6 bases and J gave up 4 bases, with 15 bases separating them. Germline V lookup: CDR1 ENHRY, CDR2 SYGVKD. The CDR3 sequence is 15 residues long. The CDR3 DNA follows: TGTGCCATCAGCGAATATAGGGCCCATAATGAAAAACTGTTTTTT. Translation gives CAISEYRAHNEKLFF.

This clonotype was found many times. The V call is TRBV7-8, the J call TRBJ2-7; 8 bases are shared with TRBD1. This CDR3 has 14 amino acids. Germline CDR1 and CDR2: SGHVS and FQNEAQ. V trimming: 5 bases; J trimming: 6 bases; junction bases outside the gene matches: 9. The CDR3 protein is CASSPDREPGEQYF. The CDR3 DNA reads TGTGCCAGCAGCCCGGACAGGGAGCCTGGCGAGCAGTACTTC.

This clonotype was counted ten times or more. J is TRBJ1-1 and V is TRBV28; TRBD1 aligns across 8 bases. CDR1 is MDHEN, CDR2 SYDVKM, per germline. V was clipped by 6 bases and J by 4 bases; unmatched bases: 13. The CDR3 contains 16 residues. CDR3 amino acids: CASSSPVGQGSTEAFF. The CDR3 region has the DNA TGTGCCAGCAGCTCCCCCGTTGGACAGGGTTCCACTGAAGCTTTCTTT.

This clonotype came up a few times. The chain is built from TRBV20-1 and TRBJ2-5, with 15 bases matching TRBD2. This CDR3 has 17 amino acids. The germline V gene has CDR1 DFQATT and CDR2 SNEGSKA (reference sequence). J gave up 4 bases and V 3 bases, and 9 bases lay outside the gene matches. CDR3 sequence reads: CSASLGLAGGPLETQYF. CDR3 in DNA: TGCAGTGCTAGCTTAGGACTAGCGGGAGGGCCGTTAGAGACCCAGTACTTC.

This clonotype was observed a handful of times. This rearrangement joins TRBV13 to TRBJ2-1; 8 positions match TRBD2. CDR3 length: 13 residues. With 4 bases clipped from V and 12 bases from J, the junction kept 8 bases outside the gene matches. CDR1 PRHDT and CDR2 FYEKMQ come from the germline V gene (reference sequence). The CDR3 nucleotides read TGTGCCAGCAGCTCCCAGCGGGAGAGGGGGCAGTTCTTC. The encoded protein is CASSSQRERGQFF. The entire variable domain, with the rest obtained from reference TRBV13 and TRBJ2-1, is as follows: AAGVIQSPRHLIKEKRETATLKCYPIPRHDTVYWYQQGPGQDPQFLISFYEKMQSDKGSIPDRFSAQQFSDYHSELNMSSLELGDSALYFCASSSQRERGQFFGPGTRLTVL.

This clonotype was seen once. With only one base between it and a far larger clone, this is likely a read error. The chain carries TRBV28 and TRBJ2-1, with D perhaps TRBD2 (6 bases). This CDR3 is 13 amino acids long. Germline CDR1 is MDHEN and CDR2 is SYDVKM. CDR3: CASNTLNAPGGYF. CDR3 nucleotide sequence: TGTGCCAGCAACACACTTAACGCCCCTGGGGGGTACTTC.

This clonotype occurred many times. The chain couples TRBV28 to TRBJ1-6, with no clear D. V was cut by 6 bases and J by 10 bases, with 10 bases left in between. CDR1 MDHEN and CDR2 SYDVKM come from the germline V gene. This CDR3 has 12 residues. CDR3 DNA sequence: TGTGCCAGCAGGGGGTTTGACTCACCCCTCCACTTT. Protein: CASRGFDSPLHF. Full variable domain (remainder filled in from reference TRBV28 and TRBJ1-6): DVKVTQSSRYLVKRTGEKVFLECVQDMDHENMFWYRQDPGLGLRLIYFSYDVKMKEKGDIPEGYSVSREKKERFSLILESASTNQTSMYLCASRGFDSPLHFGNGTRLTVT.

This clonotype has ten or more counts. The chain employs TRBV6-2 or TRBV6-3 and TRBJ2-7, with TRBD2 identical over 7 bases. V shed 4 bases, J shed 9 bases, and the junction held 9 bases outside the gene matches. The germline V gene encodes CDR1 MNHEY and CDR2 SVGEGT. This CDR3 has 13 residues. CDR3 sequence: CASSFAGVGLQYF. CDR3 DNA: TGTGCCAGCAGTTTCGCGGGAGTTGGCTTGCAGTACTTC.

Many counts were recorded for this clonotype. This sequence joins TRBV2 and TRBJ2-7; TRBD2 matches at 7 bases. Germline assignment: CDR1 SNHLY and CDR2 FYNNEI. There are 18 residues in the CDR3. Unmatched junction bases numbered 17, after V lost 5 bases and J lost 1 base. CDR3 DNA: TGTGCCAGCAGTTACGTGTCAGGGTTCGGCGGGAGTTCCTACGAGCAGTACTTC. Encoded protein: CASSYVSGFGGSSYEQYF.